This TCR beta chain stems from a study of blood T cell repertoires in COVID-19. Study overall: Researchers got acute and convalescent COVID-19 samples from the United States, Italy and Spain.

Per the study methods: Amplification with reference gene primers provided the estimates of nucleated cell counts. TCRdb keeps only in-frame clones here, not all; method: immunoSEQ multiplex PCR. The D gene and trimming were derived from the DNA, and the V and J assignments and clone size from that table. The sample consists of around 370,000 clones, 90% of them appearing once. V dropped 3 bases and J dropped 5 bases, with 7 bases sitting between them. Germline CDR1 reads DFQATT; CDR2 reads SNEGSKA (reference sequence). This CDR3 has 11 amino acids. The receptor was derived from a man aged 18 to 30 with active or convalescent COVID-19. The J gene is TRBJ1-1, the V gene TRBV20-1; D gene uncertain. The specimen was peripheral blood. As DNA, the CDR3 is TGCAGTGCTAGCGTAAAAACTGAAGCTTTCTTT. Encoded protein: CSASVKTEAFF.